The 7 T cell receptor beta chains reported below all come from one sample, sequenced in a study of blood T cell repertoires in COVID-19. The assay was immunoSEQ multiplex PCR, and TCRdb's table has in-frame clones only and misses some. The table shows 95,000 to 110,000 clones, with 80% to 85% occurring only once. Input material: peripheral blood. The receptors stem from a human donor in a cohort sampled during active COVID-19.

The rearrangement joins TRBV19 to TRBJ2-7, with 9 bases aligning to TRBD1. Germline-derived CDR1 and CDR2 are LNHDA and SQIVND (reference sequence). Trimming removed 7 bases from V and 0 bases from J; junction bases left unmatched: 7. This CDR3 region has 15 residues. CDR3 bases: TGTGCCAGTACCCCAGGGACAGGGAGCTCCTACGAGCAGTACTTC. Amino acid sequence: CASTPGTGSSYEQYF.

The chain couples TRBV27 to TRBJ1-5; D might be TRBD1 (6 bases). CDR1 and CDR2 from the germline V gene are MNHEY and SMNVEV (reference sequence). V was pared by 5 bases and J by 4 bases, with 12 bases between. The CDR3 contains 14 residues. CDR3 region: CASSPGQFNQPQHF. CDR3 DNA sequence: TGTGCCAGCAGTCCCGGACAGTTTAATCAGCCCCAGCATTTT.

The V gene is TRBV21-1, the J gene TRBJ2-1; TRBD2, the table's D call, lacks a check against the DNA. TRBV21-1 is a recognized pseudogene. CDR3 length: 17 residues. In DNA form, the CDR3 reads TGTGCCAGCAGCGGAAAGACTAGCGGGAGGAGGTACAATGAGCAGTTCTTC. Protein: CASSGKTSGRRYNEQFF.

The CDR3 DNA is TGTGCCAGTAGTATGCTGGGAGATGAGCAGTTCTTC. It is translated as CASSMLGDEQFF. The chain couples TRBV19 to TRBJ2-1; D may be TRBD2 (5 bases). With 3 bases removed from V and 8 bases from J, the gap between germline ends came to 8 bases. The germline V gene has CDR1 LNHDA and CDR2 SQIVND (reference sequence). The CDR3 consists of 12 residues. Based on the CDR3 plus reference TRBV19 and TRBJ2-1, the full variable domain is DGGITQSPKYLFRKEGQNVTLSCEQNLNHDAMYWYRQDPGQGLRLIYYSQIVNDFQKGDIAEGYSVSREKKESFPLTVTSAQKNPTAFYLCASSMLGDEQFFGPGTRLTVL.

This chain's CDR3 is CASSLDPDAGYGYTF. The CDR3 region has the DNA TGTGCCAGCAGCTTAGATCCGGACGCGGGCTATGGCTACACCTTC. The chain joins TRBV11-1 to TRBJ1-2; D unresolved. The CDR3 is made up of 15 amino acids. V lost 1 base and J 4 bases, leaving 13 bases between the germline ends. In germline, CDR1 is SGHAT, CDR2 FQDESV (reference sequence).

The chain is built from TRBV2 and TRBJ1-2; D is uncertain. V was clipped by 2 bases and J by 1 base, with 11 bases between them. Germline-derived CDR1 and CDR2 are SNHLY and FYNNEI. This CDR3 region has 15 residues. The CDR3 nucleotides read TGTGCCAGCAGTGAAACCGGGGTTCGTAACTATGGCTACACCTTC. It encodes CASSETGVRNYGYTF.

CDR3 sequence reads: CASSMDSFQETQYF. The CDR3, as DNA: TGCGCCAGCAGCATGGACAGTTTCCAAGAGACCCAGTACTTC. The J gene is TRBJ2-5, the V gene TRBV5-1, with D possibly being TRBD1 (6 bases). Germline V CDR1 and CDR2: SGHRS, YFSETQ. The CDR3 consists of 14 residues. Between the trimmed V and J ends, which lost 4 bases and 1 base, there was a span of 11 bases.